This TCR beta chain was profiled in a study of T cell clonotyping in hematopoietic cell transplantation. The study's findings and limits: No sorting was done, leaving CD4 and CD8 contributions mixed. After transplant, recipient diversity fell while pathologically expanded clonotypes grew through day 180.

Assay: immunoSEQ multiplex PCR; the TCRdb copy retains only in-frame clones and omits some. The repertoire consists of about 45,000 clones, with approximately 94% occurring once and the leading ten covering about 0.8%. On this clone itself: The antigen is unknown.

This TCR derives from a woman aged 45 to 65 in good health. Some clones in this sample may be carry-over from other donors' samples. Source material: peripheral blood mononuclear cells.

DNA for the CDR3: TGTGCCAGCAGCACCAGAGATGGGACAGGGGGCGCGGGTGAAGCTTTCTTT. It specifies CASSTRDGTGGAGEAFF. The chain has TRBV9 and TRBJ1-1, with 12 bases lining up with TRBD1. The germline gives CDR1 SGDLS, CDR2 YYNGEE. The CDR3 spans 17 residues. V dropped 4 bases and J dropped 7; count of bases not matched to a gene: 14. The full variable domain, with the rest looked up from reference TRBV9 and TRBJ1-1, is DSGVTQTPKHLITATGQRVTLRCSPRSGDLSVYWYQQSLDQGLQFLIQYYNGEERAKGNILERFSAQQFPDLHSELNLSSLELGDSALYFCASSTRDGTGGAGEAFFGQGTRLTVV.